This TCR beta chain was captured in a study of a mutant IDH1 vaccine in newly diagnosed glioma. Study-level background: Treated patients were roughly 62% male, roughly 40% female, mean age approximately 41 years. Most had both radiotherapy and temozolomide beforehand; others had only one.

Libraries were prepared by immunoSEQ multiplex PCR; TCRdb keeps only in-frame clonotypes and omits some of them. The sample comprises around 100,000 clones, over 70% of which are singletons, and 5.3% rests with the top ten. Of note for this clone: The antigen remains undetermined.

Time point: baseline, week 1 (first vaccination visit). The treatment is: pre-vaccination baseline after standard-of-care therapy. Each of the donors came in with new WHO grade 3 or 4 astrocytomas that were IDH1-mutant and ATRX-lost. Study findings and constraints: Overall, around 93% of patients had vaccine-induced immune responses.

The V end was cut by 5 bases, the J end by 4 bases, with 14 bases between. Germline loops: CDR1 SEHNR, CDR2 FQNEAQ (reference sequence). This CDR3 spans 14 amino acids. J is TRBJ1-2 and V is TRBV7-9; TRBD1 is a possible D gene (5 bases). This TCR came from a man between 35 and 55 years old with glioma. Some clones in this sample may be carry-over from other donors' samples. The starting material was PBMCs, obtained from a glioma patient treated with radiotherapy, temozolomide or both. The CDR3 nucleotides are TGTGCCAGCAGCCGGGATATAGACAGCTATGGCTACACCTTC. It encodes CASSRDIDSYGYTF.